The clone carrying this T cell receptor (beta chain) has at least ten counts. The antigen is not known. J gave up 4 bases and V 11 bases, and 15 bases lay outside the gene matches. CDR3 length equals 15 residues. In germline, CDR1 is MRHNA, CDR2 SNTAGT. This specimen belongs to a study of T-cell reconstitution after alpha-beta-depleted transplantation in children. Findings of the study overall: By about two months after transplant, alpha-beta T cells reportedly arose from several hundred graft clones that had expanded. Surviving recipient T cells and thymic progenitors produced the high day-60 TCRbeta diversity seen in some patients. T-cell numbers and diversity, one year after transplant, stemmed largely from T cells that were newly produced.

Unique molecular identifiers were used to barcode this TCRbeta library. In TCRdb, the PCR reads were re-called with MiXCR into one record per CDR3 protein. Of around 450,000 distinct CDR3 sequences in the sample, 15% to 20% were seen once. The source of this sequence is a boy less than two years old who had a stem cell transplant for Wiskott-Aldrich syndrome, so the T cells may come from the graft donor. J is TRBJ2-5 and V is TRBV6-4; 8 positions agree with TRBD2. The sample in question was PBMCs, mostly from graft donor cells, obtained 360 days after TCRalphabeta/CD19-depleted stem cell transplant. The CDR3 loop is CAPRRGGPVRETQYF. CDR3 DNA sequence: TGTGCCCCCCGACGGGGGGGGCCAGTAAGAGAGACCCAGTACTTC.